The 26 T cell receptor beta chains below all came from one sample that was sequenced in a study of blood T cell repertoires in COVID-19 (dated by TCRdb to about 2020). The library came from the immunoSEQ multiplex PCR assay. The table was pulled from immuneACCESS by TCRdb, which kept in-frame rearrangements only. Such tables lose some clones; where checked, under half of the loss comes from unresolved V genes, and the rest has no known cause. The table for this sample lists a few hundred thousand clones; 70% to 90% of them were counted only once. 1.4% of the sample goes to the ten largest clones. The sequencing input was PBMCs or T cells enriched from blood (not recorded which). Receptor source: a woman under 30 who had been exposed to COVID-19.

The rearrangement links TRBV6-1 to TRBJ1-2, with 10 bases fitting TRBD1. After removal of 4 bases from V and 6 bases from J, the junction contained 11 bases not matched to a gene. This CDR3 is 16 amino acids long. From germline, CDR1 is MNHNS and CDR2 SASEGT. The CDR3 DNA reads TGTGCCAGCAGTGGGGGGACAGGGGACCCTTTCGATGGCTACACCTTC. Translating gives CASSGGTGDPFDGYTF.

The rearrangement uses TRBV29-1 and TRBJ1-4; TRBD1 matches at 8 bases. Germline V gene lookup returns CDR1 SQVTM and CDR2 ANQGSEA. The CDR3 extends over 13 amino acids. Trimming cost V 7 bases and J 3 bases; bases outside gene matches: 4. Here the CDR3 reads CSAKGQANEKLFF. The DNA for the CDR3 is TGCAGCGCCAAGGGACAGGCTAATGAAAAACTGTTTTTT.

This clone appeared a single time. The rearrangement joins TRBV13 to TRBJ2-7; D possibly corresponds to TRBD1 (6 bases). V was cut by 4 bases and J by 7 bases, with 14 bases left in between. Germline V gives CDR1 PRHDT, CDR2 FYEKMQ (reference sequence). This CDR3 is 13 amino acids long. CDR3 DNA sequence: TGTGCCAGCAGCTGGCCAGGGGTTGGGGAGCAGTACTTC. It encodes CASSWPGVGEQYF.

In its sample, this clone was seen a few times. The V call is TRBV3-1 (or the pseudogene TRBV3-2), the J call TRBJ1-1; D may be TRBD1 (5 bases). The germline V gene has CDR1 LGHDT and CDR2 YNNKEL (reference sequence). This CDR3 contains 15 residues. V was shortened by 4 bases and J by 1 base, with 13 bases between the two germline ends. Here the CDR3 reads CASSRGLNGNTEAFF. The CDR3 nucleotides are TGTGCCAGCAGCCGGGGACTGAATGGGAACACTGAAGCTTTCTTT.

The genes are TRBV2 and TRBJ1-6; no clear D. CDR1 and CDR2 from the germline V gene are SNHLY and FYNNEI. CDR3 length: 12 residues. Trimming removed 3 bases at V and 14 bases at J, with 11 bases between. CDR3 in DNA: TGTGCCAGCAGTGAGGCAGGCGTGGCCCTCCACTTT. It specifies CASSEAGVALHF.

The chain uses TRBV28 and TRBJ2-6; D might be TRBD1 (5 bases). V lost 3 bases and J lost 5, with 8 bases in between. The CDR3 is 14 residues long. Germline loops: CDR1 MDHEN, CDR2 SYDVKM. CDR3 residues: CASSLQGWANVLTF. DNA for the CDR3: TGTGCCAGCAGTTTGCAGGGCTGGGCCAACGTCCTGACTTTC.

This chain joins TRBV24-1 and TRBJ2-7, with 12 positions matching TRBD1. There are 16 residues in the CDR3. Per the germline V gene, CDR1 is KGHDR and CDR2 is SFDVKD. The trim removed 5 bases at V and 4 bases at J, leaving 8 bases unmatched. The CDR3 DNA follows: TGTGCCACCAGTGGAAGTCCGGGACAGGGGGCTTACGAGCAGTACTTC. This gives the protein CATSGSPGQGAYEQYF.

V usage is TRBV28 and J usage is TRBJ1-1; 7 bases align to TRBD1. Germline CDR1 and CDR2: MDHEN and SYDVKM. The CDR3 has 16 amino acids. The V segment lost 3 bases and the J segment 3 bases; nucleotides outside the gene matches: 10. The CDR3 DNA reads TGTGCCAGCAGTTTCCCCTCGACAGGGCTGGACACTGAAGCTTTCTTT. Amino acids: CASSFPSTGLDTEAFF. Combining the CDR3 with reference TRBV28 and TRBJ1-1 gives the whole variable domain DVKVTQSSRYLVKRTGEKVFLECVQDMDHENMFWYRQDPGLGLRLIYFSYDVKMKEKGDIPEGYSVSREKKERFSLILESASTNQTSMYLCASSFPSTGLDTEAFFGQGTRLTVV.

In this sample, this clone turned up once. The V call is TRBV10-2, the J call TRBJ2-1; 7 bases line up with TRBD2. In germline, CDR1 is WSHSY, CDR2 SAAADI. The CDR3 loop spans 15 amino acids. J lost 8 bases, V lost 9 bases, and 16 bases had no gene match. The CDR3 nucleotides read TGCGCCAGTCTCGGGCGGGAGATCGGCGGGGATGAGCAGTTCTTC. Translation gives CASLGREIGGDEQFF.

V gene TRBV4-2 combines with J gene TRBJ2-1, with no clear D. In germline, CDR1 is LGHNA, CDR2 YNFKEQ. CDR3 length equals 12 residues. V lost 4 bases to trimming and J lost 8 bases, with 9 bases between them. CDR3 nucleotides: TGTGCCAGCAGCCCCGACTGGGATGAGCAGTTCTTC. Translating it yields CASSPDWDEQFF.

Only one count was recorded for this clone. The V call is TRBV11-1, the J call TRBJ1-1; 8 positions match TRBD1. Trimming at V came to 7 bases and at J to 1 base, leaving 8 bases not matched to a gene. The CDR3 loop spans 15 amino acids. Germline V CDR1 and CDR2: SGHAT, FQDESV (reference sequence). CDR3 amino acids: CASTDRGRGNTEAFF. DNA of the CDR3: TGTGCCAGCACAGACAGGGGCAGAGGGAACACTGAAGCTTTCTTT.

J is TRBJ2-1 and V is TRBV10-3; TRBD1 might be the D (5 bases). Germline V gives CDR1 ENHRY, CDR2 SYGVKD. CDR3 length: 11 amino acids. Trimming removed 4 bases at V and 7 bases at J, with 5 bases between. CDR3 in DNA: TGTGCCATCAGTGGGACAAATGAGCAGTTCTTC. Protein product: CAISGTNEQFF.

This clone was detected once. The J gene is TRBJ2-1, the V gene TRBV23-1, with D perhaps TRBD1 (7 bases). TRBV23-1 is classed as an ORF, of uncertain function. V lost 3 bases and J 4 bases, leaving 37 bases between the germline ends. The CDR3 is 23 residues long. The CDR3 DNA follows: TGCGCCAGCAGTCAGCGACAGGGTGTAGGGATGTGGCGGGGCTGGCAACCATACAATGAGCAGTTCTTC. Its protein is CASSQRQGVGMWRGWQPYNEQFF.

V and J are TRBV15 and TRBJ1-6; possible D gene TRBD1, 5 bases. Trimming took 3 bases from V and 10 from J, leaving 13 bases between them. CDR1 and CDR2 (germline): LNHNV, YYDKDF (reference sequence). This CDR3 comprises 14 residues. The CDR3 loop is CATSSDRVRSPLHF. CDR3 DNA sequence: TGTGCCACCAGCAGTGACAGAGTCAGATCACCCCTCCACTTT.

The gene calls are TRBV28 and TRBJ2-1, with 11 bases that match TRBD1. The CDR3 loop spans 15 amino acids. Germline V gene lookup returns CDR1 MDHEN and CDR2 SYDVKM. V lost 3 bases and J lost 8; bases outside the gene matches: 6. The CDR3: CASSLPGTGGYEQFF. The CDR3 nucleotides are TGTGCCAGCAGTTTGCCCGGGACAGGGGGATATGAGCAGTTCTTC. The full variable domain, completed using reference TRBV28 and TRBJ2-1, is DVKVTQSSRYLVKRTGEKVFLECVQDMDHENMFWYRQDPGLGLRLIYFSYDVKMKEKGDIPEGYSVSREKKERFSLILESASTNQTSMYLCASSLPGTGGYEQFFGPGTRLTVL.

The chain couples TRBV29-1 to TRBJ2-5; 9 bases are a match to TRBD1. This CDR3 contains 12 residues. From germline, CDR1 is SQVTM and CDR2 ANQGSEA. Losses at the gene ends were 8 bases for V and 5 bases for J; bases not matched to a gene: 6. CDR3 loop: CSTSGTGETQYF. For the CDR3, the DNA is TGCAGCACTTCGGGGACAGGGGAGACCCAGTACTTC. Looking up the rest from reference TRBV29-1 and TRBJ2-5 gives the full variable domain: SAVISQKPSRDICQRGTSLTIQCQVDSQVTMMFWYRQQPGQSLTLIATANQGSEATYESGFVIDKFPISRPNLTFSTLTVSNMSPEDSSIYLCSTSGTGETQYFGPGTRLLVL.

The chain employs TRBV5-1 and TRBJ1-1, with D unresolved. Germline-derived CDR1 and CDR2 are SGHRS and YFSETQ. The length of the CDR3 is 15 residues. Trimming took off 3 bases at V and 1 base at J, with 13 bases between the two ends. The CDR3 loop reads CASSSVPGGNTEAFF. CDR3 coding DNA: TGCGCCAGCAGCTCGGTCCCTGGAGGGAACACTGAAGCTTTCTTT.

This clone was recorded once. V usage is TRBV24-1 and J usage is TRBJ2-5, with 11 bases that match TRBD2. This CDR3 is 17 amino acids long. V lost 0 bases, J lost 4 bases, and 6 bases stayed unmatched. Germline CDR1 reads KGHDR; CDR2 reads SFDVKD. The CDR3: CATSDLSSGGPGETQYF. The DNA for the CDR3 is TGTGCCACCAGTGATTTGTCTAGCGGGGGGCCCGGAGAGACCCAGTACTTC.

The chain is built from TRBV7-8 and TRBJ2-1; 8 positions match TRBD2. This CDR3 region has 16 residues. From germline, CDR1 is SGHVS and CDR2 FQNEAQ. The junction had 10 bases not matched to a gene; V was cut back by 5 bases and J by 4 bases. DNA of the CDR3: TGTGCCAGCAGCCAATCCGGGAGGGGGGAGTACAATGAGCAGTTCTTC. It encodes CASSQSGRGEYNEQFF.

The chain couples TRBV6-7 to TRBJ1-5; 8 bases are a match to TRBD1. TRBV6-7 is sorted into the ORF group, with uncertain function. CDR3 length: 11 residues. V lost 9 bases, J lost 6 bases, and 1 base stayed unmatched. The CDR3 loop reads CARQGGQPQHF. The CDR3 region has the DNA TGTGCCAGACAGGGGGGTCAGCCCCAGCATTTT.

V is TRBV27 and J is TRBJ1-2; D perhaps matches TRBD1 (6 bases). This CDR3 has 13 amino acids. CDR1 MNHEY and CDR2 SMNVEV come from the germline V gene (reference sequence). Trimming pared 4 bases from V and 4 bases from J, leaving 10 bases between. The CDR3 reads CASSSDSFYGYTF. In DNA, the CDR3 is TGTGCCAGCAGTTCGGACAGCTTCTATGGCTACACCTTC.

This clone appeared a single time. The J gene is TRBJ2-2, the V gene TRBV5-1; TRBD1 is a possible D gene (6 bases). Deletions cut 1 base from V and 4 bases from J, with 11 bases between. From germline, CDR1 is SGHRS and CDR2 YFSETQ. The CDR3 is 15 amino acids. The CDR3 is CASSLSGAGTGELFF. For the CDR3, the DNA is TGCGCCAGCAGCTTGTCAGGGGCGGGCACCGGGGAGCTGTTTTTT.

V is TRBV24-1 and J is TRBJ2-3; 8 bases are a match to TRBD2. The CDR3 is 17 residues long. From germline, CDR1 is KGHDR and CDR2 SFDVKD. J gave up 4 bases and V 4 bases, and 12 bases lay outside the gene matches. The CDR3 here is CATSDSSGVGFSDTQYF. CDR3 in DNA: TGTGCCACCAGTGACAGTAGCGGGGTTGGTTTCTCAGATACGCAGTATTTT.

The chain couples TRBV7-2 to TRBJ2-5, with D uncertain. Germline V gene sequence: CDR1 SGHTA, CDR2 FQGNSA. The CDR3 contains 13 residues. Trimming stripped 5 bases from V and 5 bases from J, with 12 bases between. DNA for the CDR3: TGTGCCAGCAGCGCCCGAGGAGTCGAGACCCAGTACTTC. It specifies CASSARGVETQYF. The full variable domain, rest sourced from reference TRBV7-2 and TRBJ2-5, is GAGVSQSPSNKVTEKGKDVELRCDPISGHTALYWYRQSLGQGLEFLIYFQGNSAPDKSGLPSDRFSAERTGGSVSTLTIQRTQQEDSAVYLCASSARGVETQYFGPGTRLLVL.

The J gene is TRBJ1-1, the V gene TRBV18; 9 bases are a match to TRBD1. Per germline, CDR1 KGHSH and CDR2 LQKENI. J was trimmed by 4 bases and V by 1 base; bases with no gene match: 7. The CDR3 has 16 residues. The DNA for the CDR3 is TGTGCCAGCTCACCACAACAGGGGGCAGAGGCCACTGAAGCTTTCTTT. Translating it yields CASSPQQGAEATEAFF.

The CDR3 DNA reads as TGCGCCAGCAGCCAAAGAGGGCCCCCTTATAGCAATCAGCCCCAGCATTTT. It translates to CASSQRGPPYSNQPQHF. The rearrangement uses TRBV5-1 and TRBJ1-5, with D unclear. This CDR3 contains 17 residues. Trimming took 4 bases from V and 0 from J, leaving 17 bases between them. CDR1 and CDR2 (germline): SGHRS, YFSETQ. Complete variable domain (other parts from reference TRBV5-1 and TRBJ1-5): KAGVTQTPRYLIKTRGQQVTLSCSPISGHRSVSWYQQTPGQGLQFLFEYFSETQRNKGNFPGRFSGRQFSNSRSEMNVSTLELGDSALYLCASSQRGPPYSNQPQHFGDGTRLSIL.